This is a list of T cell receptor beta chains from one sample in a study of blood T cell repertoires in COVID-19. The table came from immunoSEQ multiplex PCR; TCRdb's copy has only in-frame clones and leaves some out. The repertoire includes some 64,000 clones, approximately 90% of them detected once, and roughly 3.9% sits in the top ten. Material for sequencing was peripheral blood. Every receptor here comes from a man in his 70s with acute or convalescent COVID-19. Each CDR3 is given without its conserved first and last residue.

TRBV24-1,ATSDPRAGRGYNEQF
TRBV11-2,ATSPGGNVREKLF
TRBV4-3,ASSQGGTDEAF
TRBV11-3,ASSPGQGAAGELF
TRBV7-2,ASSYSGGTYNEQF
TRBV28,ASSRGRDTEAF
TRBV7-9,ASSLGSGQPQH
TRBV29-1,SVQKRNAENTEAF
TRBV5-1,ASRSGPSTDTQY
TRBV24-1,ATSLAGAQYNEQF
TRBV27,ASSLSTGTGEQF
TRBV28,ASRYISGTGWNQPQH
TRBV16,ASSRTGTSGYQETQY
TRBV2,ASRRGVLGQPQH
TRBV9,ASTTGQGLYGYT
TRBV18,ASSQFSQEKDTQY
TRBV5-4,ASSLGSAGSGNTIY